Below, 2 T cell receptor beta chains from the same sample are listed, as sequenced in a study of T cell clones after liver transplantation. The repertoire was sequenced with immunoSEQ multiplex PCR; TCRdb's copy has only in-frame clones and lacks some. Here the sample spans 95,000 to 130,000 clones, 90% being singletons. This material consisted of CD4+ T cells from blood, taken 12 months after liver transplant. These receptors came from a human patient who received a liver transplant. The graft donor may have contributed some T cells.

The CDR3 here is CASSLNPVISGQGPYNEQFF. DNA of the CDR3: TGTGCCAGCAGCCTAAACCCTGTAATTAGCGGACAGGGACCCTACAATGAGCAGTTCTTC. The chain has TRBV13 and TRBJ2-1; 8 nucleotides match TRBD1. The germline V gene encodes CDR1 PRHDT and CDR2 FYEKMQ (reference sequence). This CDR3 comprises 20 residues. Losses at the gene ends were 5 bases for V and 2 bases for J; bases not matched to a gene: 20.

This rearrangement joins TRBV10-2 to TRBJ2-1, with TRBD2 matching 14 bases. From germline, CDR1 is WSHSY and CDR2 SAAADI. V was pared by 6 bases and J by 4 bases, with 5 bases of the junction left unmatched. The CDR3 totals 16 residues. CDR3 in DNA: TGCGCCAGCAGACCCGGGACTAGCGGGAGTTACAATGAGCAGTTCTTC. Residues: CASRPGTSGSYNEQFF.